This T cell receptor (beta chain) derives from a study of blood T cell repertoires in COVID-19. Study overall: Samples taken during acute and convalescent COVID-19 were collected in the United States, Italy and Spain. From T cells, B-cell-depleted T cells, or PBMCs came the material, which was cDNA or gDNA.

Germline CDR1 is MDHEN and CDR2 is SYDVKM. The J segment lost 2 bases and the V segment lost 2 bases, leaving 3 bases of the junction unmatched. CDR3 length: 15 amino acids. Original data processing: The assay estimated nucleated cells by amplifying reference gene primers. Repertoires were generated with immunoSEQ multiplex PCR, while TCRdb's copy carries only in-frame clones and drops some. V and J calls and clone size are those listed in that table; D and trimming were worked out from the DNA. Of under 85,000 clones listed, 70% to 90% were seen once; the top ten hold approximately 15%. The chain combines TRBV28 with TRBJ1-5, with 7 bases matching TRBD1. The sequenced sample was peripheral blood. The receptor was isolated from a man between 35 and 55 years old with COVID-19, enrolled during active disease. The DNA of the CDR3 is TGTGCCAGCAGTTTACCCGACAGGGGCAATCAGCCCCAGCATTTT. Amino acid sequence: CASSLPDRGNQPQHF. Supplemented by reference TRBV28 and TRBJ1-5, the full variable domain reads DVKVTQSSRYLVKRTGEKVFLECVQDMDHENMFWYRQDPGLGLRLIYFSYDVKMKEKGDIPEGYSVSREKKERFSLILESASTNQTSMYLCASSLPDRGNQPQHFGDGTRLSIL.